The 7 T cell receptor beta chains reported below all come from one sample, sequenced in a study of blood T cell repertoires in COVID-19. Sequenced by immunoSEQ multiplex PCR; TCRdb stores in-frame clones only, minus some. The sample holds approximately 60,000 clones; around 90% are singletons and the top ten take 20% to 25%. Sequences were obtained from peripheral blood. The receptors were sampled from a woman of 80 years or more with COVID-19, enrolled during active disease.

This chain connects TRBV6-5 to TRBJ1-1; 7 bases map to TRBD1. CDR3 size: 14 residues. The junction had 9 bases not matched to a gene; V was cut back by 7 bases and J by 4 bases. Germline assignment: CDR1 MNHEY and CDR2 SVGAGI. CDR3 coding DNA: TGTGCCAGCACCCGACAGGGCCTAGTCACTGAAGCTTTCTTT. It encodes CASTRQGLVTEAFF.

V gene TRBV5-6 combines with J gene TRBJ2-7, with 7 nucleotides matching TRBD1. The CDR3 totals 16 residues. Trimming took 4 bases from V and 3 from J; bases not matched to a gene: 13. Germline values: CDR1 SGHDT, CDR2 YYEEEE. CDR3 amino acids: CASSKTGTEAYYEQYF. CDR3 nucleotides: TGTGCCAGCAGCAAGACCGGGACAGAGGCTTACTACGAGCAGTACTTC.

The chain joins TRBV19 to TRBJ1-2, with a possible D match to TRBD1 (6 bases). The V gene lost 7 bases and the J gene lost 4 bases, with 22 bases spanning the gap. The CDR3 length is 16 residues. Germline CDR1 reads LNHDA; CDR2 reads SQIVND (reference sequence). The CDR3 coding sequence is TGTGCCAGTATTGGGGGCAGGGGACCGTCGAGCTATGGCTACACCTTC. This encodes CASIGGRGPSSYGYTF.

The CDR3: CAWSVGQVNSPLHF. The CDR3 region has the DNA TGTGCCTGGAGTGTAGGACAAGTCAATTCACCCCTCCACTTT. V is TRBV30 and J is TRBJ1-6; maybe TRBD1 (5 bases). Between the trimmed V and J ends, which lost 0 bases and 7 bases, there was a span of 10 bases. This CDR3 contains 14 residues. CDR1 GTSNPN and CDR2 SVGIG come from the germline V gene (reference sequence).

The CDR3 spells CAWSAPGTKSNTIYF. The CDR3 DNA reads as TGTGCCTGGAGTGCGCCCGGGACAAAGAGTAACACCATATATTTT. This chain uses TRBV30 with TRBJ1-3; the D gene is possibly TRBD1 (6 bases). CDR1 GTSNPN and CDR2 SVGIG come from the germline V gene (reference sequence). The CDR3 runs to 15 residues. V was pared by 1 base and J by 7 bases, with 17 bases between.

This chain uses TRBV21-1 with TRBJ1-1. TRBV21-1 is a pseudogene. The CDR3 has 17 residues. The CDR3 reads CASSNRGATFPYTEAFF. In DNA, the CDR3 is TGTGCCAGCAGCAATCGGGGGGCCACTTTTCCTTACACTGAAGCTTTCTTT.

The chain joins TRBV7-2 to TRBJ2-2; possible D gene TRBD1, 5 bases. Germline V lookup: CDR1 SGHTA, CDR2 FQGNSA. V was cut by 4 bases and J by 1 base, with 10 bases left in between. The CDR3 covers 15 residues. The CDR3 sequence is CASSSQGVNTGELFF. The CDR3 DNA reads TGTGCCAGCAGCTCCCAAGGGGTGAACACCGGGGAGCTGTTTTTT.